Given below is one T cell receptor beta chain in context. The sample comes from a study of blood T cell repertoires in COVID-19. Looking at the study overall: Sources were T cells, B-cell-depleted T cells, or PBMCs; the material itself was cDNA or gDNA.

Recruitment covered about two dozen US areas and drew participants whose ages spanned roughly 18 to 100 years. How the authors handled the data: Amplification of reference gene primers provided the estimated nucleated cell counts. Clones were read by immunoSEQ multiplex PCR, and TCRdb kept only the in-frame ones, dropping some. Clonal size and the V and J genes are those of that table, whereas D and trimming came from the DNA. The sample has under 300,000 clones, about 87% seen once. V was clipped by 3 bases and J by 2 bases; unmatched bases: 4. The CDR3 is made up of 15 amino acids. The V gene's germline CDR1 is MNHEY and CDR2 SMNVEV (reference sequence).

The receptor's source is a woman aged 40-49 years with acute COVID-19. The sample taken for sequencing was PBMCs or T cells enriched from blood (not recorded which). The chain links TRBV27 to TRBJ2-1; 7 bases fit TRBD1. Here the CDR3 DNA reads TGTGCCAGCAGTTTTAGAGGGGGCCCCTACAATGAGCAGTTCTTC. Translated: CASSFRGGPYNEQFF.